The next 9 T cell receptor beta chains were all read from a single sample in a study of graft-versus-host responses after intestinal transplantation. Their antigens remain unidentified. Sequencing was performed with immunoSEQ multiplex PCR; in TCRdb, only in-frame clones are kept and a portion is missing. Found here are tens of thousands of clones, roughly 95% of them singletons; the top ten hold 0.2% to 0.25%. Sequencing was performed on unstimulated CD8+ T cells sorted from spleen or lymph node cells, taken before transplant. The receptors come from a human donor who was the organ donor for an intestinal transplant.

V gene TRBV28 combines with J gene TRBJ1-1; D perhaps matches TRBD1 (6 bases). With 6 bases removed from V and 0 bases from J, the gap between germline ends came to 17 bases. The CDR3 contains 16 residues. Germline CDR1 is MDHEN and CDR2 is SYDVKM. For the CDR3, the DNA is TGTGCCAGCAGCCGTGGGGGCGCGTGGATGAACACTGAAGCTTTCTTT. It is translated as CASSRGGAWMNTEAFF.

J is TRBJ2-7 and V is TRBV9; possible D gene TRBD2, 5 bases. V shed 3 bases and J shed 5 bases, with 9 bases lying between them. The germline V gene encodes CDR1 SGDLS and CDR2 YYNGEE. The CDR3 loop spans 12 amino acids. CDR3 sequence: CASSGVGDEQYF. The CDR3 DNA sequence: TGTGCCAGCAGCGGGGTCGGGGACGAGCAGTACTTC.

The genes are TRBV27 and TRBJ1-3; 9 nucleotides line up with TRBD1. This CDR3 comprises 14 residues. V lost 6 bases and J lost 0; bases outside the gene matches: 0. The V gene's germline CDR1 is MNHEY and CDR2 SMNVEV (reference sequence). Here the CDR3 DNA reads TGTGCCAGCAGGGGACAGGGCTCTGGAAACACCATATATTTT. Residues: CASRGQGSGNTIYF.

The chain has TRBV11-3 and TRBJ2-7; D may be TRBD2 (5 bases). This CDR3 is built from 15 residues. Trimming shortened V by 2 bases and J by 3 bases, and 14 bases separated the two germline ends. Per germline, CDR1 SGHNT and CDR2 YENEEA. The CDR3 is CASSLFPGEYYEQYF. The CDR3 coding sequence is TGTGCCAGCAGCTTATTTCCCGGGGAGTACTACGAGCAGTACTTC. The full variable domain, with the rest looked up from reference TRBV11-3 and TRBJ2-7, is EAGVVQSPRYKIIEKKQPVAFWCNPISGHNTLYWYLQNLGQGPELLIRYENEEAVDDSQLPKDRFSAERLKGVDSTLKIQPAELGDSAVYLCASSLFPGEYYEQYFGPGTRLTVT.

The genes are TRBV30 and TRBJ1-1, with 8 bases lining up with TRBD1. Trimming cost V 2 bases and J 4 bases; bases outside gene matches: 0. The CDR3 extends over 12 amino acids. Germline CDR1 is GTSNPN and CDR2 is SVGIG (reference sequence). CDR3 bases: TGTGCCTGGAGTCAGGGGGCCACTGAAGCTTTCTTT. It is translated as CAWSQGATEAFF.

This clone was counted only a few times. The chain is built from TRBV6-1 and TRBJ2-7, with 10 bases fitting TRBD2. Trimming at V came to 7 bases and at J to 2 bases, leaving 8 bases not matched to a gene. There are 15 residues in the CDR3. Germline assignment: CDR1 MNHNS and CDR2 SASEGT. The CDR3 nucleotides are TGTGCCAGCACCATCATAGCGGGGGGTGCCTACGAGCAGTACTTC. Protein: CASTIIAGGAYEQYF.

The rearrangement links TRBV7-9 to TRBJ1-5; D remains ambiguous. The V and J ends lost 8 bases and 5 bases respectively, with 10 bases between them. Germline CDR1 reads SEHNR; CDR2 reads FQNEAQ (reference sequence). The CDR3 spans 12 residues. The DNA for the CDR3 is TGTGCCAGCGCCGTCGGGGATCAGCCCCAGCATTTT. It specifies CASAVGDQPQHF.

The chain combines TRBV27 with TRBJ2-1; TRBD2 agrees at 8 bases. Germline-derived CDR1 and CDR2 are MNHEY and SMNVEV (reference sequence). J was trimmed by 2 bases and V by 3 bases; bases with no gene match: 6. The length of the CDR3 is 16 residues. The CDR3 nucleotides are TGTGCCAGCAGTTTCTCGGGAGGGGGGGCCTACAATGAGCAGTTCTTC. Translating it yields CASSFSGGGAYNEQFF.

The chain couples TRBV4-1 to TRBJ1-1; TRBD1 is a possible D gene (5 bases). The CDR3 has 14 amino acids. Trimming took 1 base from V and 4 from J, leaving 10 bases between them. Germline loops: CDR1 MGHRA, CDR2 YSYEKL. The CDR3 DNA reads as TGCGCCAGCAGCCAAGCAGGGAGCGGCACTGAAGCTTTCTTT. It is translated as CASSQAGSGTEAFF.